These 28 T cell receptor beta chains were sequenced from one sample in a study of cytomegalovirus exposure and HLA in healthy donors. The data were produced by immunoSEQ multiplex PCR, yet TCRdb's version contains in-frame clones alone and is incomplete. The sample includes 230,000 or so clones, about 86% of them seen just once. Sequencing used PBMCs. The receptors come from a woman aged 18-29 years in good health and CMV-seronegative.

J is TRBJ2-7 and V is TRBV29-1; TRBD1 aligns across 7 bases. The trim removed 6 bases at V and 0 bases at J, leaving 8 bases unmatched. The CDR3 runs to 14 residues. Germline lookup yields CDR1 SQVTM and CDR2 ANQGSEA. The CDR3 DNA reads as TGCAGCGTGTCCACAGGGGTCAGCTCCTACGAGCAGTACTTC. It translates to CSVSTGVSSYEQYF.

The chain employs TRBV6-5 and TRBJ1-2, with 8 nucleotides matching TRBD1. With V trimmed by 6 bases and J by 4 bases, 10 bases remained unmatched. CDR3 length: 15 amino acids. Germline-derived CDR1 and CDR2 are MNHEY and SVGAGI. In DNA, the CDR3 is TGTGCCAGCAGCTCCGGACAGGGAGCCCGCTATGGCTACACCTTC. Translating it yields CASSSGQGARYGYTF.

The chain couples TRBV6-1 to TRBJ2-1; 10 bases agree with TRBD2. V dropped 1 base and J dropped 10; count of bases not matched to a gene: 1. CDR3 length: 13 residues. Looked up from germline, CDR1 is MNHNS and CDR2 is SASEGT. The CDR3 nucleotides read TGTGCCAGCAGTGAAGAGACTAGCGGGGAGCAGTTCTTC. Protein sequence: CASSEETSGEQFF.

The chain joins TRBV30 to TRBJ2-7; TRBD1 matches 9 bases. The junction had 5 bases not matched to a gene; V was cut back by 3 bases and J by 2 bases. CDR1 is GTSNPN and CDR2 is SVGIG in the germline V gene (reference sequence). CDR3 size: 14 residues. This CDR3 reads CAWSAGTGPYEQYF. CDR3 nucleotide sequence: TGTGCCTGGAGCGCCGGGACAGGGCCCTACGAGCAGTACTTC. Based on the CDR3 plus reference TRBV30 and TRBJ2-7, the full variable domain is SQTIHQWPATLVQPVGSPLSLECTVEGTSNPNLYWYRQAAGRGLQLLFYSVGIGQISSEVPQNLSASRPQDRQFILSSKKLLLSDSGFYLCAWSAGTGPYEQYFGPGTRLTVT.

In this sample, this clone turned up a few times. The rearrangement links TRBV2 to TRBJ1-5, with a weak D call TRBD1 (6 bases). The CDR3 runs 14 residues. Trimming shortened V by 6 bases and J by 6 bases, and 15 bases separated the two germline ends. Germline assignment: CDR1 SNHLY and CDR2 FYNNEI. CDR3: CASSAGVMGQPQHF. As DNA, the CDR3 is TGTGCCAGCAGCGCAGGGGTCATGGGTCAGCCCCAGCATTTT.

V and J are TRBV5-6 and TRBJ2-5; 11 bases align to TRBD2. The V and J ends lost 1 base and 4 bases, in that order; junction bases with no gene match: 3. Germline CDR1 SGHDT, CDR2 YYEEEE. The CDR3 has 15 residues. DNA of the CDR3: TGTGCCAGCAGCTTGACTAGCGGGAGTGGAGAGACCCAGTACTTC. Translation gives CASSLTSGSGETQYF.

This chain links TRBV5-1 with TRBJ2-1; 12 nucleotides align to TRBD2. The germline V gene has CDR1 SGHRS and CDR2 YFSETQ. The ends lost 1 base at V and 4 bases at J; junction bases unmatched: 6. The CDR3 runs 17 residues. CDR3 nucleotide sequence: TGCGCCAGCAGCTTGATGCGGACTAGCGGGATATACAATGAGCAGTTCTTC. Translation gives CASSLMRTSGIYNEQFF. The full variable domain, completed using reference TRBV5-1 and TRBJ2-1, is KAGVTQTPRYLIKTRGQQVTLSCSPISGHRSVSWYQQTPGQGLQFLFEYFSETQRNKGNFPGRFSGRQFSNSRSEMNVSTLELGDSALYLCASSLMRTSGIYNEQFFGPGTRLTVL.

This clone was detected once. This chain connects TRBV21-1 to TRBJ2-3; the table's D call of TRBD2 was not tested on the DNA. TRBV21-1 is described as a pseudogene. The length of the CDR3 is 14 residues. The CDR3 sequence: CASGPAGAPYTQYF. The CDR3 bases are TGTGCCAGCGGTCCGGCCGGAGCTCCGTATACGCAGTATTTT.

The V call is TRBV4-1, the J call TRBJ2-1; the D is unclear. There are 13 residues in the CDR3. CDR1 and CDR2 (germline): MGHRA, YSYEKL. Deletions cut 4 bases from V and 5 bases from J, with 9 bases between. The CDR3 DNA is TGCGCCAGCAGCCGAGAACTACACAATGAGCAGTTCTTC. Amino acid sequence: CASSRELHNEQFF.

The gene calls are TRBV25-1 and TRBJ2-7; D uncertain. V dropped 1 base and J dropped 0 bases, with 13 bases sitting between them. The germline V gene encodes CDR1 MGHDK and CDR2 SYGVNS. This CDR3 has 16 residues. The CDR3 reads CASSESVALSSYEQYF. CDR3 DNA sequence: TGTGCCAGCAGTGAATCGGTAGCATTGAGCTCCTACGAGCAGTACTTC.

The rearrangement links TRBV7-2 to TRBJ1-5; TRBD1 might be the D (6 bases). The germline V and J ends were trimmed by 5 bases and 6 bases, with 11 bases remaining between them. CDR1 SGHTA and CDR2 FQGNSA come from the germline V gene. The CDR3 is 13 residues long. CDR3: CASSVGDTQPQHF. In nucleotides, the CDR3 is TGTGCCAGCAGCGTTGGGGACACTCAGCCCCAGCATTTT.

This clone came up a few times. DNA for the CDR3: TGTGCCAGCAGCGGCACCAGGAAGCAGTTCTTC. This gives the protein CASSGTRKQFF. This sequence joins TRBV7-9 and TRBJ2-1; D is unresolved. Trimming removed 5 bases at V and 11 bases at J, with 10 bases between. The CDR3 runs to 11 residues. Germline assignment: CDR1 SEHNR and CDR2 FQNEAQ (reference sequence).

This clone has just one count. The chain has TRBV6-5 and TRBJ1-5; D possibly corresponds to TRBD1 (5 bases). The CDR3 loop spans 12 amino acids. Germline CDR1 MNHEY, CDR2 SVGAGI. The V and J ends lost 2 bases and 11 bases respectively, with 10 bases between them. CDR3 sequence: CASSYPGGAQHF. The DNA for the CDR3 is TGTGCCAGCAGTTACCCGGGGGGGGCCCAGCATTTT.

The rearrangement links TRBV29-1 to TRBJ1-2, with D tentatively TRBD1 (5 bases). V lost 5 bases to trimming and J lost 4 bases, with 14 bases between them. CDR1 is SQVTM, CDR2 ANQGSEA, per germline. The CDR3 consists of 13 residues. CDR3 sequence (DNA): TGCAGCGTTTCCAATAGGGGCCCCTATGGCTACACCTTC. Translation: CSVSNRGPYGYTF.

The chain recombines TRBV5-1 with TRBJ2-7; D possibly corresponds to TRBD1 (5 bases). Germline CDR1 SGHRS, CDR2 YFSETQ. Trimming removed 4 bases from V and 3 bases from J, with 11 bases in between. CDR3 length: 13 residues. CDR3 nucleotides: TGCGCCAGCAGCGAGCAGGGCTACTACGAGCAGTACTTC. Protein: CASSEQGYYEQYF.

A single count supports this clone. The chain carries TRBV6-1 and TRBJ2-7; D uncertain. The germline CDR1 and CDR2 sequences are MNHNS and SASEGT. Trimming cost V 0 bases and J 2 bases, with 11 bases left between them. This CDR3 comprises 15 residues. The CDR3 DNA follows: TGTGCCAGCAGTGAAGCGGGCAGCCCCACCTACGAGCAGTACTTC. It translates to CASSEAGSPTYEQYF.

J is TRBJ1-1 and V is TRBV6-5; TRBD1 matches 7 bases. Germline CDR1 MNHEY, CDR2 SVGAGI. V dropped 6 bases and J dropped 8; count of bases not matched to a gene: 9. The CDR3 is made up of 13 amino acids. In nucleotides, the CDR3 is TGTGCCAGCAGGACAGGGACTGCCAGAGAAGCTTTCTTT. Translated, it gives CASRTGTAREAFF.

This rearrangement joins TRBV27 to TRBJ2-1; D unresolved. Looked up from germline, CDR1 is MNHEY and CDR2 is SMNVEV (reference sequence). The CDR3 contains 13 residues. The V end was cut by 4 bases, the J end by 1 base, with 5 bases between. The CDR3 region has the DNA TGTGCCAGCAGTTCTTTTTCCTACAATGAGCAGTTCTTC. It codes for CASSSFSYNEQFF.

The chain links TRBV28 to TRBJ1-5, with a possible D match to TRBD1 (6 bases). V was clipped by 6 bases and J by 7 bases, with 13 bases between them. The CDR3 has 13 amino acids. The germline V gene encodes CDR1 MDHEN and CDR2 SYDVKM. CDR3 DNA: TGTGCCAGCAGGCCGGGGACATACCAGCCCCAGCATTTT. Its protein is CASRPGTYQPQHF.

J is TRBJ2-5 and V is TRBV27; the match to TRBD2 covers 9 bases. This CDR3 is 17 amino acids long. Germline V lookup: CDR1 MNHEY, CDR2 SMNVEV (reference sequence). V lost 0 bases to trimming and J lost 0 bases; unmatched junction nucleotides: 5. The CDR3 sequence: CASSLSGLAGYQETQYF. CDR3 DNA: TGTGCCAGCAGTTTATCGGGTCTAGCGGGATACCAAGAGACCCAGTACTTC.

The chain employs TRBV11-1 and TRBJ2-7; TRBD2 matches 7 bases. V lost 5 bases to trimming and J lost 0 bases; unmatched junction nucleotides: 10. Germline V gene sequence: CDR1 SGHAT, CDR2 FQDESV (reference sequence). The CDR3 consists of 16 residues. The CDR3 bases are TGTGCCAGCAGCCGGAAAGCGGGATTAAGCTCCTACGAGCAGTACTTC. The encoded protein is CASSRKAGLSSYEQYF.

The chain is built from TRBV11-2 and TRBJ2-5; 10 nucleotides match TRBD2. Germline trimming cut 4 bases from V and 3 bases from J; bases unmatched to any gene: 5. CDR1 SGHAT and CDR2 FQNNGV come from the germline V gene. CDR3 length: 15 residues. CDR3 residues: CASSSRLAGEETQYF. In DNA, the CDR3 is TGTGCCAGCAGCTCCCGGCTAGCGGGAGAAGAGACCCAGTACTTC.

The V call is TRBV12-1, the J call TRBJ1-1; TRBD1 is the table's D call, not checked against the DNA. TRBV12-1 is a listed pseudogene. CDR3 length: 12 amino acids. The CDR3 spells CASSFDRVRAFF. The CDR3 DNA sequence: TGTGCCAGCAGCTTTGACAGGGTCAGAGCTTTCTTT.

In this sample, this clone turned up once. V gene TRBV19 combines with J gene TRBJ1-5; weak D call: TRBD1 (6 bases). CDR1 is LNHDA, CDR2 SQIVND, per germline (reference sequence). This CDR3 spans 12 amino acids. V gave up 4 bases and J gave up 6 bases, with 7 bases separating them. CDR3 sequence (DNA): TGTGCCAGTAGTAAGACAGGTCAGCCCCAGCATTTT. This gives the protein CASSKTGQPQHF.

The chain couples TRBV2 to TRBJ2-7; 10 bases are shared with TRBD1. Trimming at V came to 9 bases and at J to 5 bases, leaving 16 bases not matched to a gene. The CDR3 is 16 residues long. Germline V gene data show CDR1 as SNHLY and CDR2 as FYNNEI. The CDR3 nucleotides are TGTGCCAGTAGCCGGGACAGGGGCCCGGGTTCCAACGAGCAGTACTTC. The encoded protein is CASSRDRGPGSNEQYF.

In its sample, this clone was seen a few times. The chain has TRBV5-6 and TRBJ2-1; D gene uncertain. The CDR3 sequence is 12 residues long. The germline V gene encodes CDR1 SGHDT and CDR2 YYEEEE. Trimming cost V 2 bases and J 6 bases, with 6 bases left between them. In DNA form, the CDR3 reads TGTGCCAGCAGCTTCGGTAGCAATGAGCAGTTCTTC. Translated, it gives CASSFGSNEQFF. Drawing the rest from reference TRBV5-6 and TRBJ2-1, the complete variable domain is DAGVTQSPTHLIKTRGQQVTLRCSPKSGHDTVSWYQQALGQGPQFIFQYYEEEERQRGNFPDRFSGHQFPNYSSELNVNALLLGDSALYLCASSFGSNEQFFGPGTRLTVL.

The chain recombines TRBV6-6 with TRBJ2-1; 12 nucleotides align to TRBD1. Germline V gene data show CDR1 as MNHNY and CDR2 as SVGAGI (reference sequence). Losses at the gene ends were 4 bases for V and 7 bases for J; bases not matched to a gene: 5. This CDR3 contains 15 residues. This chain's CDR3 is CASSFPGQGANEQFF. In DNA form, the CDR3 reads TGTGCCAGCAGTTTTCCGGGACAGGGGGCTAATGAGCAGTTCTTC.

This rearrangement joins TRBV6-1 to TRBJ1-2; D remains unclear. Germline CDR1 and CDR2: MNHNS and SASEGT. Trimming cost V 3 bases and J 4 bases, with 15 bases left between them. This CDR3 is built from 15 residues. The CDR3 reads CASSDFRQEVYGYTF. DNA for the CDR3: TGTGCCAGCAGTGACTTTCGGCAGGAGGTCTATGGCTACACCTTC.